The 3 T cell receptor beta chains reported below all come from one sample, sequenced in a study of radiotherapy plus CTLA-4 blockade in lung cancer. Profiling relied on immunoSEQ multiplex PCR, and the TCRdb table lists in-frame clones only, not all of them. The sample holds 65,000 to 90,000 clones; roughly 91% are singletons and the top ten take around two fifths. The sample consisted of peripheral blood, taken from a patient treated with radiotherapy plus ipilimumab. All receptors derive from a human donor with non-small cell lung cancer that progressed on radiotherapy plus ipilimumab.

About this clone itself: Other DNA sequences within the sample encode an identical CDR3. This rearrangement joins TRBV28 to TRBJ1-1, with unresolved D. The V and J ends lost 3 bases and 2 bases respectively, with 7 bases between them. CDR1 is MDHEN, CDR2 SYDVKM, per germline. This CDR3 is 13 amino acids long. The CDR3 DNA reads TGTGCCAGCAGTTTTTCGACAAACACTGAAGCTTTCTTT. It encodes CASSFSTNTEAFF.

J is TRBJ2-7 and V is TRBV10-3; no definite D call. Germline CDR1 and CDR2: ENHRY and SYGVKD. The V gene lost 2 bases and the J gene lost 3 bases, with 5 bases spanning the gap. The CDR3 spans 12 residues. CDR3 nucleotides: TGTGCCATCAGTGAGAACTACTACGAGCAGTACTTC. Protein sequence: CAISENYYEQYF.

The chain couples TRBV5-4 to TRBJ2-1; 11 bases fit TRBD2. J lost 7 bases, V lost 3 bases, and 6 bases had no gene match. This CDR3 has 15 amino acids. The germline V gene has CDR1 SGHNT and CDR2 YYREEE (reference sequence). The CDR3 coding sequence is TGTGCCAGCAGCTACCTAGCGGGAGGATTAAATGAGCAGTTCTTC. Protein: CASSYLAGGLNEQFF.